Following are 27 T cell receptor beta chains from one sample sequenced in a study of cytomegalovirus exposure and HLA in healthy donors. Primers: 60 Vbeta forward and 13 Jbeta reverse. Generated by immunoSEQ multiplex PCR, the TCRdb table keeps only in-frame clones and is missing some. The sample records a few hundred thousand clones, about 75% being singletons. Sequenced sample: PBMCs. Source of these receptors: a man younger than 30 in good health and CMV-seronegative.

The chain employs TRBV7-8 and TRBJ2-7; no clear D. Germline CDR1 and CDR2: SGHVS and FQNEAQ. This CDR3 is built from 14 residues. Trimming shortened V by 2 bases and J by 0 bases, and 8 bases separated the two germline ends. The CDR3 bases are TGTGCCAGCAGCTTAAAACGCAGCTCCTACGAGCAGTACTTC. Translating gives CASSLKRSSYEQYF.

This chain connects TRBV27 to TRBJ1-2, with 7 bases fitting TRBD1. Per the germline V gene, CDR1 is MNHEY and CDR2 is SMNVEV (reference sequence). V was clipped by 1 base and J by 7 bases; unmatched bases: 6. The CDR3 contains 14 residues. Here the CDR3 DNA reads TGTGCCAGCAGTTTATTACAGGGGAAGGCTGGCTACACCTTC. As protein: CASSLLQGKAGYTF.

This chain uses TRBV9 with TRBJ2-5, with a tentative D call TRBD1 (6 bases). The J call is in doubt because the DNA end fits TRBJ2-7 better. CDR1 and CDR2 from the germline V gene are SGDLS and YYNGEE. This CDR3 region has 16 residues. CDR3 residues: CASSVDSGTFSYEQYF. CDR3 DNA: TGTGCCAGCAGCGTAGACTCCGGGACATTTTCCTACGAGCAGTACTTC.

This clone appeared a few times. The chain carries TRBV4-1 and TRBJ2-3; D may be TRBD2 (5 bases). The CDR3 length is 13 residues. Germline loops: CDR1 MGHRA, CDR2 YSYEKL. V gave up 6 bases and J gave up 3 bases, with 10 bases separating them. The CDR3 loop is CASSSDGTDTQYF. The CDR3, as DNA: TGCGCCAGCAGTAGCGACGGGACAGATACGCAGTATTTT.

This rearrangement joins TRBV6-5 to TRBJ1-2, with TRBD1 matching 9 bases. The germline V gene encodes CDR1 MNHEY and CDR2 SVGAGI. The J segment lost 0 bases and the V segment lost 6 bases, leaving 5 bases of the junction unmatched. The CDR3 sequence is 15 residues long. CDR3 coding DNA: TGTGCCAGCAGAAGCACAGGGGGCTCTAACTATGGCTACACCTTC. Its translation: CASRSTGGSNYGYTF.

CDR3 sequence (DNA): TGTGCCAGCAGCTTAGAACCAGCGGGGGCGCAGTACTTC. Translating gives CASSLEPAGAQYF. The chain has TRBV11-3 and TRBJ2-7; 8 bases fit TRBD2. The CDR3 is made up of 13 amino acids. Germline CDR1 and CDR2: SGHNT and YENEEA. J lost 9 bases, V lost 0 bases, and 4 bases had no gene match.

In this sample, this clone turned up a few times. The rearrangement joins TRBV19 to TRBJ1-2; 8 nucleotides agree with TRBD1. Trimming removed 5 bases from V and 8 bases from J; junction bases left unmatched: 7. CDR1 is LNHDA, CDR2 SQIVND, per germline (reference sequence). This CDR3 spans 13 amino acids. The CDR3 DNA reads TGTGCCAGTAGTTTAAGGACAGGGAAGGGCTACACCTTC. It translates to CASSLRTGKGYTF.

The CDR3 loop reads CSVPGSNTGELFF. The CDR3 coding sequence is TGCAGCGTTCCCGGGTCGAACACCGGGGAGCTGTTTTTT. The chain couples TRBV29-1 to TRBJ2-2; D unresolved. The V gene lost 5 bases and the J gene lost 0 bases, with 7 bases spanning the gap. This CDR3 has 13 residues. Germline V CDR1 and CDR2: SQVTM, ANQGSEA.

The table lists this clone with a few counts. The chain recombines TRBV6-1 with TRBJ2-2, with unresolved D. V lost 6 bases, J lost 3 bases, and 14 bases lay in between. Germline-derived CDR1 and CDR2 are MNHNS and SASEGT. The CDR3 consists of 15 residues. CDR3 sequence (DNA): TGTGCCAGCAGGGTTTATAGTCGGGACACCGGGGAGCTGTTTTTT. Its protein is CASRVYSRDTGELFF.

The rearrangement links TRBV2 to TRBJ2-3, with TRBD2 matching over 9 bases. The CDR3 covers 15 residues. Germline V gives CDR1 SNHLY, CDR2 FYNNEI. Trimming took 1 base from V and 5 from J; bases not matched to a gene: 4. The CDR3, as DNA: TGTGCCAGCAGTGAAGTAGCGGGAGTAGGAGATACGCAGTATTTT. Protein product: CASSEVAGVGDTQYF.

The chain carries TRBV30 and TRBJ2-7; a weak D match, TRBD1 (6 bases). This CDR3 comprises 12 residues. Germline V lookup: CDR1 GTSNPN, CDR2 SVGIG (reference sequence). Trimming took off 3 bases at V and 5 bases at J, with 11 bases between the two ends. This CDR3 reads CAWSRGTNEQYF. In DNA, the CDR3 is TGTGCCTGGAGCAGGGGTACCAACGAGCAGTACTTC.

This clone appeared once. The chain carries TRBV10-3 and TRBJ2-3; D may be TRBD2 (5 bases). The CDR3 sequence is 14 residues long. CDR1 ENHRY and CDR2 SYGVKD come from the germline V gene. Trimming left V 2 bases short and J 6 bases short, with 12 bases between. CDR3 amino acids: CAISEGPGSDTQYF. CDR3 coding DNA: TGTGCCATCAGTGAGGGCCCGGGGAGCGATACGCAGTATTTT.

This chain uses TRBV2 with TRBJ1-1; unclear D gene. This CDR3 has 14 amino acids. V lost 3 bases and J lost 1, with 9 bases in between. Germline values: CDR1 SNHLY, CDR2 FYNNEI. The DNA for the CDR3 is TGTGCCAGCAGTGAGAACAGCAGGAACACTGAAGCTTTCTTT. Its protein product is CASSENSRNTEAFF.

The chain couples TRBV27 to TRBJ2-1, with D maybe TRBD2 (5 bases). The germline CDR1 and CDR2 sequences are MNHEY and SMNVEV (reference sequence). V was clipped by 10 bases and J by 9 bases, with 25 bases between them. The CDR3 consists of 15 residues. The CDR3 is CATSVASSVGAEQFF. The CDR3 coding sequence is TGTGCCACCTCCGTGGCTAGCTCAGTTGGTGCTGAGCAGTTCTTC.

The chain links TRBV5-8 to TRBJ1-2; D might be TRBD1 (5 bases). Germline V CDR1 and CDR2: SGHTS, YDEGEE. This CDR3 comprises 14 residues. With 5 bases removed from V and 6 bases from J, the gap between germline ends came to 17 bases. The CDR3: CASRDKGSSNGYTF. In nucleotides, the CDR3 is TGTGCCAGCAGGGACAAGGGAAGCAGTAATGGCTACACCTTC.

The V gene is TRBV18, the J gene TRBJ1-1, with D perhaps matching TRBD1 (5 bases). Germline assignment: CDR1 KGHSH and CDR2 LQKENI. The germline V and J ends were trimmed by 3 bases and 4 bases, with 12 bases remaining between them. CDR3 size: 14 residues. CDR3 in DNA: TGTGCCAGCTCACCCCCCGGACAATTCACTGAAGCTTTCTTT. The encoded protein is CASSPPGQFTEAFF. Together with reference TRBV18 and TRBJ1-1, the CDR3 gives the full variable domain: NAGVMQNPRHLVRRRGQEARLRCSPMKGHSHVYWYRQLPEEGLKFMVYLQKENIIDESGMPKERFSAEFPKEGPSILRIQQVVRGDSAAYFCASSPPGQFTEAFFGQGTRLTVV.

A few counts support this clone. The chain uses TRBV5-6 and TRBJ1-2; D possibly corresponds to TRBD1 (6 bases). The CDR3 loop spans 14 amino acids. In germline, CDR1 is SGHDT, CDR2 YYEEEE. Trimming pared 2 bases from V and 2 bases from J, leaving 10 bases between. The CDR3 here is CASSFWQGNYGYTF. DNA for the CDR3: TGTGCCAGCAGCTTTTGGCAGGGGAACTATGGCTACACCTTC.

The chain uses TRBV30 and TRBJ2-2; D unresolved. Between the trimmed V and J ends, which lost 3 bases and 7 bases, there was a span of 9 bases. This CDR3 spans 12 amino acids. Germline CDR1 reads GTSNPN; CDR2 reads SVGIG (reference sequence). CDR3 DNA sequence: TGTGCCTGGAGGCCCGAGAGCGGGGAGCTGTTTTTT. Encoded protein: CAWRPESGELFF.

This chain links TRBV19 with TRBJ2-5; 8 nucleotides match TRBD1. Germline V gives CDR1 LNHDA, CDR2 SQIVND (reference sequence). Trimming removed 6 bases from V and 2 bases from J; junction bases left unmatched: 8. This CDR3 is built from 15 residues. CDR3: CASSRRGQGQETQYF. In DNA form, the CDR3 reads TGTGCCAGTAGCCGAAGAGGACAGGGACAAGAGACCCAGTACTTC.

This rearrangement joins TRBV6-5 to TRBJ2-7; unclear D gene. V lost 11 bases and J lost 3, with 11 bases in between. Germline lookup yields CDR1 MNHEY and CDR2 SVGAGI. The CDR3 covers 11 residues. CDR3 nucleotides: TGTGCCGGGCCAGCCGGCTACGAGCAGTACTTC. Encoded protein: CAGPAGYEQYF.

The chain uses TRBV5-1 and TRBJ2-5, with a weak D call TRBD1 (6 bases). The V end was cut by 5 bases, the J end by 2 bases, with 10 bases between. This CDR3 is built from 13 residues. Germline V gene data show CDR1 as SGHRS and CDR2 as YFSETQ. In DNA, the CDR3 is TGCGCCAGCAGTGGACAGAATCAAGAGACCCAGTACTTC. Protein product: CASSGQNQETQYF.

The CDR3 coding sequence is TGTGCCAGCACCTCGGGGACTAGCGGGATGGAGACCCAGTACTTC. This codes for CASTSGTSGMETQYF. The chain combines TRBV28 with TRBJ2-5; 13 nucleotides agree with TRBD2. Germline CDR1 is MDHEN and CDR2 is SYDVKM. The CDR3 has 15 amino acids. V was clipped by 7 bases and J by 5 bases; unmatched bases: 7.

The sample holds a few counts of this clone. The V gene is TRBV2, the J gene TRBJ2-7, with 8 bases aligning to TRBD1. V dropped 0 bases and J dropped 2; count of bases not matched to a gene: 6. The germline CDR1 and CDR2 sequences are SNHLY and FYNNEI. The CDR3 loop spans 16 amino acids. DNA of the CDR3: TGTGCCAGCAGTGAAGCGCTTCGACAGGGGACCTACGAGCAGTACTTC. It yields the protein CASSEALRQGTYEQYF. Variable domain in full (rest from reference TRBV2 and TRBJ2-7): EPEVTQTPSHQVTQMGQEVILRCVPISNHLYFYWYRQILGQKVEFLVSFYNNEISEKSEIFDDQFSVERPDGSNFTLKIRSTKLEDSAMYFCASSEALRQGTYEQYFGPGTRLTVT.

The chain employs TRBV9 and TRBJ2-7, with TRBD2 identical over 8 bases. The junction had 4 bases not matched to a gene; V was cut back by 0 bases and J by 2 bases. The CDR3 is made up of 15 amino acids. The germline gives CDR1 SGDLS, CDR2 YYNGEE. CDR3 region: CASSVDSGKTYEQYF. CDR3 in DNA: TGTGCCAGCAGCGTAGATAGCGGGAAGACCTACGAGCAGTACTTC.

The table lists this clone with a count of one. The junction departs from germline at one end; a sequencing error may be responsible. CDR3: CASTPAAGGNTGELFF. CDR3 nucleotides: TGTGCCAGCACACCAGCCGCGGGGGGTAACACCGGGGAGCTGTTTTTT. The chain joins TRBV18 to TRBJ2-2, with TRBD2 matching over 8 bases. The germline gives CDR1 KGHSH, CDR2 LQKENI. This CDR3 contains 16 residues.

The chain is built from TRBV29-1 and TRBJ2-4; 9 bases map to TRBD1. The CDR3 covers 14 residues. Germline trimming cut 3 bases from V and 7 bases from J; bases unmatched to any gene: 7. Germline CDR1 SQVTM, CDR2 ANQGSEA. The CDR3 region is CSVERGDRVNIQYF. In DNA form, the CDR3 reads TGCAGCGTTGAGCGCGGGGACAGGGTGAACATTCAGTACTTC.

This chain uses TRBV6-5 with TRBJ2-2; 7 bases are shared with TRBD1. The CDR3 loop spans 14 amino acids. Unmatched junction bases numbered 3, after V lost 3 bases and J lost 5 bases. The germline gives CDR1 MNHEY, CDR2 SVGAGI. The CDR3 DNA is TGTGCCAGCAGTTATAGGGGGCGAACCGGGGAGCTGTTTTTT. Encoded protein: CASSYRGRTGELFF.